The 8 T cell receptor beta chains in this list originate from one sample, sequenced in a study of blood T cell repertoires in COVID-19. Using immunoSEQ multiplex PCR, the repertoire was profiled, and TCRdb retains in-frame clones only, with some absent. The repertoire holds fewer than 250,000 clones, with around 83% as singletons. Material: peripheral blood. These TCRs come from a woman in her forties or fifties with acute or convalescent COVID-19.

The chain is built from TRBV18 and TRBJ2-5; D is undetermined. This CDR3 is built from 16 residues. Germline V gene data show CDR1 as KGHSH and CDR2 as LQKENI. V lost 0 bases to trimming and J lost 5 bases, with 16 bases between them. The CDR3 loop is CASSPPPLGPLETQYF. CDR3 coding DNA: TGTGCCAGCTCACCACCGCCGCTTGGGCCATTGGAGACCCAGTACTTC. Drawing the rest from reference TRBV18 and TRBJ2-5, the complete variable domain is NAGVMQNPRHLVRRRGQEARLRCSPMKGHSHVYWYRQLPEEGLKFMVYLQKENIIDESGMPKERFSAEFPKEGPSILRIQQVVRGDSAAYFCASSPPPLGPLETQYFGPGTRLLVL.

The J gene is TRBJ2-6, the V gene TRBV11-2; 7 bases fit TRBD1. CDR3 length equals 17 residues. V was pared by 4 bases and J by 3 bases, with 9 bases of the junction left unmatched. Germline V lookup: CDR1 SGHAT, CDR2 FQNNGV. CDR3 in DNA: TGTGCCAGCAGCTCCAACAGGGGTTTAGATGGGGCCAACGTCCTGACTTTC. Encoded protein: CASSSNRGLDGANVLTF.

This clone was seen only a few times. The chain joins TRBV10-1 to TRBJ2-2; 7 positions match TRBD1. This CDR3 comprises 12 residues. V lost 5 bases and J lost 6; bases outside the gene matches: 0. The germline V gene has CDR1 WNHNN and CDR2 SYGVQD (reference sequence). The CDR3 region is CASSRGPGELFF. CDR3 DNA sequence: TGCGCCAGCAGTAGGGGGCCCGGGGAGCTGTTTTTT.

The rearrangement joins TRBV27 to TRBJ1-2, with a weak D call TRBD1 (5 bases). CDR3 size: 17 residues. Germline CDR1 and CDR2: MNHEY and SMNVEV (reference sequence). Trimming stripped 2 bases from V and 5 bases from J, with 21 bases between. DNA for the CDR3: TGTGCCAGCAGTTTAGGGGAACCGGGCCGGGGGGTGTATGGCTACACCTTC. Translating it yields CASSLGEPGRGVYGYTF.

The chain joins TRBV19 to TRBJ1-6; the D gene is possibly TRBD1 (6 bases). The germline V gene has CDR1 LNHDA and CDR2 SQIVND (reference sequence). This CDR3 has 14 residues. V was trimmed by 3 bases and J by 5 bases, leaving 8 bases between them. CDR3 in DNA: TGTGCCAGTAGTATGGGGGCAGATAATTCACCCCTCCACTTT. Translated, it gives CASSMGADNSPLHF.

The rearrangement uses TRBV5-4 and TRBJ2-3; 13 positions agree with TRBD2. The CDR3 is 16 amino acids. Germline V gene lookup returns CDR1 SGHNT and CDR2 YYREEE (reference sequence). The ends lost 4 bases at V and 1 base at J; junction bases unmatched: 3. The CDR3 DNA sequence: TGTGCCAGCAGCAGGGGGACTAGCGGGGGCACAGATACGCAGTATTTT. It translates to CASSRGTSGGTDTQYF.

This chain links TRBV5-6 with TRBJ1-4, with TRBD1 matching over 12 bases. Per the germline V gene, CDR1 is SGHDT and CDR2 is YYEEEE. The CDR3 contains 15 residues. The junction had 1 base not matched to a gene; V was cut back by 0 bases and J by 7 bases. CDR3 protein: CASSLAGQGAEKLFF. In DNA form, the CDR3 reads TGTGCCAGCAGCTTGGCGGGACAGGGGGCTGAAAAACTGTTTTTT.

This clone appeared a single time. V is TRBV2 and J is TRBJ1-2; a possible D gene is TRBD1 (6 bases). With 8 bases removed from V and 4 bases from J, the gap between germline ends came to 11 bases. CDR1 is SNHLY, CDR2 FYNNEI, per germline. CDR3 length: 12 residues. The CDR3 loop is CASSTGPYGYTF. CDR3 bases: TGTGCCAGCTCGACAGGTCCCTATGGCTACACCTTC. The complete variable domain, with remaining parts taken from reference TRBV2 and TRBJ1-2, reads EPEVTQTPSHQVTQMGQEVILRCVPISNHLYFYWYRQILGQKVEFLVSFYNNEISEKSEIFDDQFSVERPDGSNFTLKIRSTKLEDSAMYFCASSTGPYGYTFGSGTRLTVV.